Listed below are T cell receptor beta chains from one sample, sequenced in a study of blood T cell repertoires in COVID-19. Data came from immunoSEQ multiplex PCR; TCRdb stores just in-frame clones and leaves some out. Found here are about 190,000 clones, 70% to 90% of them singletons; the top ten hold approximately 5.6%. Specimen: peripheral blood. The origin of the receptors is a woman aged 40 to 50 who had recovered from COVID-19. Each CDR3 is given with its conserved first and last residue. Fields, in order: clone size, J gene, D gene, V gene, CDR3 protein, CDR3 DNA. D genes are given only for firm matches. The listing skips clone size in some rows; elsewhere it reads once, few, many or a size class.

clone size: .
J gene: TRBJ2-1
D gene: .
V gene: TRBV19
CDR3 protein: CASSWSSYNEQFF
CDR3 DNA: TGTGCCAGTAGCTGGAGCTCCTACAATGAGCAGTTCTTC

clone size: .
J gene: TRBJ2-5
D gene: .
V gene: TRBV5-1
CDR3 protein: CASSLAWAQETQYF
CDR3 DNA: TGCGCCAGCAGCTTGGCCTGGGCGCAAGAGACCCAGTACTTC

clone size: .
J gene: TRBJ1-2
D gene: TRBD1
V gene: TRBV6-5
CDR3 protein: CASSYLEGASYGYTF
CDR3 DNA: TGTGCCAGCAGTTACCTCGAGGGGGCTAGCTATGGCTACACCTTC

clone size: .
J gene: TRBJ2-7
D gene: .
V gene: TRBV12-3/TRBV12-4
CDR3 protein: CASSFPAGPEQYF
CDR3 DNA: TGTGCCAGCAGTTTCCCTGCAGGGCCCGAGCAGTACTTC

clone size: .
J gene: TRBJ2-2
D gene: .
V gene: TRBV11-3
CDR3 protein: CASSSDRGGANTGELFF
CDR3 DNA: TGTGCCAGCAGCTCAGATAGGGGCGGTGCGAACACCGGGGAGCTGTTTTTT

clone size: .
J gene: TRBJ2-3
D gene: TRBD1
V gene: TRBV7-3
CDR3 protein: CASSSRGQVKDTQYF
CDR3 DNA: TGTGCCAGCAGCTCCAGGGGGCAGGTTAAAGATACGCAGTATTTT

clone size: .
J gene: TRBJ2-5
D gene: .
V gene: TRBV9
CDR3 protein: CASSTAGWGQETQYF
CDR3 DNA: TGTGCCAGCAGCACCGCGGGGTGGGGACAAGAGACCCAGTACTTC

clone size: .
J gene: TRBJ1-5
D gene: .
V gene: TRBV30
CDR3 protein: CAWRDDRTSGLQHF
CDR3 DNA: TGTGCCTGGAGAGACGACAGGACCTCTGGTTTGCAGCATTTT

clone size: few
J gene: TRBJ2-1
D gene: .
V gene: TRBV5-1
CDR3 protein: CARSPDEQFF
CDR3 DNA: TGCGCCAGATCCCCGGATGAGCAGTTCTTC

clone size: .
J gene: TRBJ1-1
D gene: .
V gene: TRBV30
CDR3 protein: CAWSRGGNTEAFF
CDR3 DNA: TGTGCCTGGAGTAGAGGGGGGAACACTGAAGCTTTCTTT

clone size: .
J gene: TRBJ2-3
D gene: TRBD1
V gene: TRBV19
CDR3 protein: CASSPLLDRVTDTQYF
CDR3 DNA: TGTGCCAGTAGTCCTTTACTCGACAGGGTTACAGATACGCAGTATTTT

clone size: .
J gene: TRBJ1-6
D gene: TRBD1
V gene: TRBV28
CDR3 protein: CASSLPQGARNSPLHF
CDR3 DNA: TGTGCCAGCAGTTTACCCCAGGGGGCGCGTAATTCACCCCTCCACTTT

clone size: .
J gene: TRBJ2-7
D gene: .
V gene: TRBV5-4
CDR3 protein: CASSLENRDYYF
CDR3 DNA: TGTGCCAGCAGCTTGGAAAACCGGGATTACTACTTC

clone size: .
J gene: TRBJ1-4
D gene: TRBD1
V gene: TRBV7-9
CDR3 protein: CASSLALGTGGEKLFF
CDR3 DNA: TGTGCCAGCAGCTTAGCGCTTGGGACAGGGGGTGAAAAACTGTTTTTT

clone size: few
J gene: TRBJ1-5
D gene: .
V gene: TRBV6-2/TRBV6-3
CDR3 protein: CASSYNPAGAVAQHF
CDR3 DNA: TGTGCCAGCAGTTATAACCCGGCAGGGGCCGTGGCCCAGCATTTT

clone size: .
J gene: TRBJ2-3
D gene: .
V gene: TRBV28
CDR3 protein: CATRLGELVGSDTDTQYF
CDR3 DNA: TGTGCCACCAGACTCGGGGAGCTCGTCGGGTCGGACACAGATACGCAGTATTTT

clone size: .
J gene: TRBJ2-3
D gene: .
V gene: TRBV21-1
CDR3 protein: CASNAGVAGTNTDTQYF
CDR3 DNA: TGTGCCAGCAACGCAGGGGTAGCGGGAACGAACACAGATACGCAGTATTTT

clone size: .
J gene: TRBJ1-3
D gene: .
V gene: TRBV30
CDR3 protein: CAWSPDSRIRNTIYF
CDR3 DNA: TGTGCCTGGAGTCCCGACAGCCGAATTAGGAACACCATATATTTT

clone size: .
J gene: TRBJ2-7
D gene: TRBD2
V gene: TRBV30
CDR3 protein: CAWDSGSYEQYF
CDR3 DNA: TGTGCCTGGGATAGCGGGAGTTACGAGCAGTACTTC

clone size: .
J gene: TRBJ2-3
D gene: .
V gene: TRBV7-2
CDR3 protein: CASSLRIASSSTDTQYF
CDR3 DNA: TGTGCCAGCAGCTTACGCATAGCTAGTTCTAGCACAGATACGCAGTATTTT

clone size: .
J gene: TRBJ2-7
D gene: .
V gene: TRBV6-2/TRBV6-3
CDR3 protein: CASSVTSKVAYEQYF
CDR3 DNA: TGTGCCAGCAGTGTTACTAGCAAGGTCGCCTACGAGCAGTACTTC

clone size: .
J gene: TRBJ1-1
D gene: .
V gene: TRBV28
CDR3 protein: CASSPSGEGRTEAFF
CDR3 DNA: TGTGCCAGCAGTCCGTCGGGGGAGGGGCGGACTGAAGCTTTCTTT

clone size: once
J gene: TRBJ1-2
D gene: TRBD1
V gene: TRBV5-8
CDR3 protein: CASSPLQGAGGYTF
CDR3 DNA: TGTGCCAGCAGCCCACTACAGGGGGCGGGAGGCTACACCTTC

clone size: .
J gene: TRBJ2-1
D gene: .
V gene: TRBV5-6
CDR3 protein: CASSQAPERPIEQFF
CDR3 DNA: TGTGCCAGCAGCCAGGCCCCGGAAAGGCCTATCGAGCAGTTCTTC

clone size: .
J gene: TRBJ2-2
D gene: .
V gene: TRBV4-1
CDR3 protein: CASSQGGFRDWQGGELFF
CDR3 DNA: TGCGCCAGCAGCCAAGGGGGGTTCCGGGACTGGCAGGGCGGGGAGCTGTTTTTT

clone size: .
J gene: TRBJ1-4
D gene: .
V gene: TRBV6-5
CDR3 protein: CASSLNWASNEKLFF
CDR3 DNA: TGTGCCAGCAGTCTTAACTGGGCCAGTAATGAAAAACTGTTTTTT

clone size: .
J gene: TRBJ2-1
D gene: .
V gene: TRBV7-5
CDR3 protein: CVRSPPGFSRHNEQFF
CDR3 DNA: TGTGTCAGAAGCCCTCCAGGGTTTAGCCGTCACAATGAGCAGTTCTTC

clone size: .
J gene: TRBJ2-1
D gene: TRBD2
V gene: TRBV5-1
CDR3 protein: CASSFGTSEYNEQFF
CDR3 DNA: TGCGCCAGCAGCTTTGGGACTAGCGAGTACAATGAGCAGTTCTTC

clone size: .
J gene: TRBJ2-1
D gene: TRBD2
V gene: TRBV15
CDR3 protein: CATSRLITSAGSKNEQFF
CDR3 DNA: TGTGCCACCAGCAGACTGATAACTTCAGCGGGGTCGAAGAATGAGCAGTTCTTC